This T cell receptor beta chain was profiled in a study of T cells after yellow fever vaccination. Template switching with 5'RACE generated the TCR cDNA and added a universal primer site and UMIs. TCRdb recomputed calls from the 5' RACE reads with MiXCR, one row per CDR3 protein. The profile shows around 590,000 distinct CDR3 sequences, over 9% of them singletons. The germline V gene has CDR1 DFQATT and CDR2 SNEGSKA (reference sequence). The CDR3 consists of 15 residues. Trimming pared 5 bases from V and 14 bases from J, leaving 25 bases between. This clonotype was obtained from a man aged 25 to 40 who received the YFV17D yellow fever vaccine. This specimen was PBMCs, taken on the day of the yellow fever booster vaccination. This sequence joins TRBV20-1 and TRBJ1-6; the D gene is possibly TRBD1 (5 bases). The CDR3, as DNA: TGCAGTGCTCTCGCCCTCCTCGACAATACGGGGGCCCTCCACTTT. Translation: CSALALLDNTGALHF.